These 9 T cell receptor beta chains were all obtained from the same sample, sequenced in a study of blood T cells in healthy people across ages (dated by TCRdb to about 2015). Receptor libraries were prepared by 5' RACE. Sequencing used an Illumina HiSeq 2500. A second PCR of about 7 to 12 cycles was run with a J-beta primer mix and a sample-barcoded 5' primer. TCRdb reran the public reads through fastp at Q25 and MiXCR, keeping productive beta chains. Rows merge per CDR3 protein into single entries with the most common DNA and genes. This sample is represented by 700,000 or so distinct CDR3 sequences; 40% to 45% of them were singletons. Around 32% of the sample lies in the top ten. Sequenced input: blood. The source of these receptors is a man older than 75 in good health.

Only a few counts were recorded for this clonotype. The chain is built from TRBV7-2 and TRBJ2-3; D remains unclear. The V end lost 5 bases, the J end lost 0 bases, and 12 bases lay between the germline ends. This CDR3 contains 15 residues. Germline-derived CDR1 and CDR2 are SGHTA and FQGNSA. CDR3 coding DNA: TGTGCCAGCAGCCCACGGAGACCTAGCACAGATACGCAGTATTTT. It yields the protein CASSPRRPSTDTQYF.

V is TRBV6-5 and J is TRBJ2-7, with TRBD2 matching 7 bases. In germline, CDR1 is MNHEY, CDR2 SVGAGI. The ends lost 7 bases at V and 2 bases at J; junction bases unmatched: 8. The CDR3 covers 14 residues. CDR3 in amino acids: CASKIAGTTYEQYF. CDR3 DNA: TGTGCCAGCAAAATTGCGGGGACTACCTACGAGCAGTACTTC.

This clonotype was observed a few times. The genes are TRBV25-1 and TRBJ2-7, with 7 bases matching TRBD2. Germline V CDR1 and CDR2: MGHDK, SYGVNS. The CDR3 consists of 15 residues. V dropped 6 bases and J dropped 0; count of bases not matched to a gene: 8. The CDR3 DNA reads TGTGCCAGCAGACAGCGGGACGGCGACTCCTACGAGCAGTACTTC. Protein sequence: CASRQRDGDSYEQYF.

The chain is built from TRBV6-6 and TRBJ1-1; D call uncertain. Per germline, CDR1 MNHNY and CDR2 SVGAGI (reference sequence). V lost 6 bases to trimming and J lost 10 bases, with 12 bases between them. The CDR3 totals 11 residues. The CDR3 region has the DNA TGTGCCAGCAGCTCCCCAGGAGGAGCTTTCTTT. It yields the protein CASSSPGGAFF.

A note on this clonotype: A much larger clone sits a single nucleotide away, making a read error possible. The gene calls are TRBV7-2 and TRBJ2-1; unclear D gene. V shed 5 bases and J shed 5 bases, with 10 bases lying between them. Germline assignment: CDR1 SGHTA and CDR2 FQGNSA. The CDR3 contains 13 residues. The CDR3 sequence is CASSGSANNEQFF. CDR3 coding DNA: TGTGCCAGCAGCGGATCCGCTAACAATGAGCAGTTCTTC.

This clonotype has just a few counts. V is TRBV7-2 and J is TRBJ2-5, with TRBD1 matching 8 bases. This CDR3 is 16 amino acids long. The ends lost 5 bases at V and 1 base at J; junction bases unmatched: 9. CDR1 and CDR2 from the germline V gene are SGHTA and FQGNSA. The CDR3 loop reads CASSQGQGGRQETQYF. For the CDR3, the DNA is TGTGCCAGCAGCCAAGGACAGGGCGGCCGCCAAGAGACCCAGTACTTC.

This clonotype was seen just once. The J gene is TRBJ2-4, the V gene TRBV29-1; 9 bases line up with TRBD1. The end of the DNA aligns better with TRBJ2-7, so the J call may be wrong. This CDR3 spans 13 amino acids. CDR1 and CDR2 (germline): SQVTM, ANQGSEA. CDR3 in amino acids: CSVEGDRVYEQYF. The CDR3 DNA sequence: TGCAGCGTTGAAGGGGACAGGGTCTACGAGCAGTACTTC.

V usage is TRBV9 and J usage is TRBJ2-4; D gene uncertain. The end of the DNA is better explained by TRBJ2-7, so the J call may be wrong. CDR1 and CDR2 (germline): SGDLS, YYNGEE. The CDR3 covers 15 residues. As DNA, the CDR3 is TGTGCCAGTTCTTTGGGCAGGTTGGGTTCCTACGAGCAGTACTTC. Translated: CASSLGRLGSYEQYF.

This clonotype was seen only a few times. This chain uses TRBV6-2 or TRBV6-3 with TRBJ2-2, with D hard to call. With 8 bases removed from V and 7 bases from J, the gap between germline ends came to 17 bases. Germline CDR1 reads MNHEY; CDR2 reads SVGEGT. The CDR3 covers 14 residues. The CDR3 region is CASQSLRVGGELFF. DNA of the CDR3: TGTGCCAGCCAATCGCTTAGGGTCGGCGGGGAGCTGTTTTTT.